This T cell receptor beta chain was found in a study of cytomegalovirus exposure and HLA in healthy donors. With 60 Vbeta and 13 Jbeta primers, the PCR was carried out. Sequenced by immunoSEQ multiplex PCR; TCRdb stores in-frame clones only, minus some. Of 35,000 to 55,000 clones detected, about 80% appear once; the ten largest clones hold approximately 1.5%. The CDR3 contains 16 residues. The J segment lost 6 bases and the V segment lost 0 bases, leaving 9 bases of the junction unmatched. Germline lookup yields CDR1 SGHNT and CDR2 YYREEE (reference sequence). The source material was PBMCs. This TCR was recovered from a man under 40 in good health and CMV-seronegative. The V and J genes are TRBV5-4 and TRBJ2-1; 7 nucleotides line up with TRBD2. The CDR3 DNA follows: TGTGCCAGCAGCTTGGGTGGGGCCGGGGGGTTCAATGAGCAGTTCTTC. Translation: CASSLGGAGGFNEQFF.